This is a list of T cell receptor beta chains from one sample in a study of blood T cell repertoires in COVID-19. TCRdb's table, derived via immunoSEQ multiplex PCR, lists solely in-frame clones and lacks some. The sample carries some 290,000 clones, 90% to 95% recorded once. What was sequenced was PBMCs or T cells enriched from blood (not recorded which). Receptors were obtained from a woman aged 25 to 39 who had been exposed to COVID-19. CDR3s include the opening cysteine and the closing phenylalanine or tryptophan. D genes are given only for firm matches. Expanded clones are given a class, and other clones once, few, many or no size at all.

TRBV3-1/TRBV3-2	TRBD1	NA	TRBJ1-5	CASSRDRNQPQHF	TGTGCCAGCAGCCGGGACAGAAATCAGCCCCAGCATTTT
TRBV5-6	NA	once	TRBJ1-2	CASSLGRTDLSGYTF	TGTGCCAGCAGCTTGGGTCGGACAGACCTGTCCGGCTACACCTTC
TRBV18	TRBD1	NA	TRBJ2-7	CASSPLAGGTGGYEQYF	TGTGCCAGCTCACCACTCGCGGGCGGGACAGGGGGCTACGAGCAGTACTTC
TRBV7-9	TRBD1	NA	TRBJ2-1	CASSLRRTGQFF	TGTGCCAGCAGCTTAAGGAGGACAGGGCAGTTCTTC
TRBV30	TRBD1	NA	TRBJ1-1	CAWSATGGTGAGDTEAFF	TGTGCCTGGAGTGCCACGGGCGGGACAGGGGCCGGTGACACTGAAGCTTTCTTT
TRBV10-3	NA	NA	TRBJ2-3	CAISSSGTFTDTQYF	TGTGCCATCAGTTCCTCCGGGACATTCACAGATACGCAGTATTTT
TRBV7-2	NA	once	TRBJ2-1	CASSLGSGPYNEQFF	TGTGCCAGCAGCTTAGGGTCGGGTCCATACAATGAGCAGTTCTTC
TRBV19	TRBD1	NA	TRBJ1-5	CASRTTNRDRVNQPQHF	TGTGCCAGTAGAACCACCAACCGGGACAGGGTGAATCAGCCCCAGCATTTT
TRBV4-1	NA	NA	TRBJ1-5	CASSQAPGNQPQHF	TGCGCCAGCAGCCAAGCTCCAGGGAATCAGCCCCAGCATTTT
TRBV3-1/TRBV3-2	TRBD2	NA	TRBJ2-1	CASSQERGVNEQFF	TGTGCCAGCAGCCAAGAGCGGGGGGTCAATGAGCAGTTCTTC
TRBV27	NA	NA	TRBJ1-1	CASSSPSMNTEAFF	TGTGCCAGCAGTTCACCTAGCATGAACACTGAAGCTTTCTTT
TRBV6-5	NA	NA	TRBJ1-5	CASSRTRTGNQPQHF	TGTGCCAGCAGTCGTACTAGGACAGGCAATCAGCCCCAGCATTTT
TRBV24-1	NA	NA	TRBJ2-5	CATSDPRGEETQYF	TGTGCCACCAGTGATCCCCGGGGTGAGGAGACCCAGTACTTC
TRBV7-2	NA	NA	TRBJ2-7	CASSGGSGSYEQYF	TGTGCCAGCAGCGGGGGCTCGGGCTCCTACGAGCAGTACTTC
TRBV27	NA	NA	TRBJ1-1	CASSLGQEMNTEAFF	TGTGCCAGCAGTTTAGGACAAGAAATGAACACTGAAGCTTTCTTT
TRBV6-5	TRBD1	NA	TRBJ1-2	CASSYSGGQVYGYTF	TGTGCCAGCAGTTACTCGGGAGGACAGGTTTATGGCTACACCTTC
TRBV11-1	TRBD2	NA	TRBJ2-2	CASSPGTSGRTGELFF	TGTGCCAGCAGCCCCGGGACTAGCGGGCGCACCGGGGAGCTGTTTTTT
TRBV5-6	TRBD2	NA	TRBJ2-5	CASSPWTSGGAYRETQYF	TGTGCCAGCAGCCCTTGGACTAGCGGGGGGGCTTATCGGGAGACCCAGTACTTC
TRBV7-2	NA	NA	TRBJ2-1	CASSLTRVNEQFF	TGTGCCAGCAGCTTAACCAGGGTAAATGAGCAGTTCTTC
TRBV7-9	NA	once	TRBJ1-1	CASSLTGRRAEAFF	TGTGCCAGCAGCTTAACGGGGAGGAGGGCTGAAGCTTTCTTT
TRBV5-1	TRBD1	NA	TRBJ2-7	CASSLDRVHEQYF	TGCGCCAGCAGCTTAGACAGGGTCCACGAGCAGTACTTC
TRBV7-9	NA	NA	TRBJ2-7	CASSLVDSDLTYEQYF	TGTGCCAGCAGCTTAGTCGACAGCGACCTCACATACGAGCAGTACTTC
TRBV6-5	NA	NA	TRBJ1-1	CASSYVDRNTEAFF	TGTGCCAGCAGTTACGTTGACAGAAACACTGAAGCTTTCTTT
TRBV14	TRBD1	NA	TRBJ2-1	CASSRDRVSYNEQFF	TGTGCCAGCAGCCGCGACAGGGTTTCGTACAATGAGCAGTTCTTC
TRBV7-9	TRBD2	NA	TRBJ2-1	CASSSLAGVFNEQFF	TGTGCCAGCAGCTCACTAGCGGGGGTCTTCAATGAGCAGTTCTTC
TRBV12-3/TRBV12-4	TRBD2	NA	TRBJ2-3	CASSLPLAGQYF	TGTGCCAGCAGTTTACCCCTAGCGGGGCAGTATTTT
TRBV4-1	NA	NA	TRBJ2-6	CASSQVRSGANVLTF	TGCGCCAGCAGCCAAGTGCGCTCTGGGGCCAACGTCCTGACTTTC
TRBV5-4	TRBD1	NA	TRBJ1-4	CASSPFPGQGNEKLFF	TGTGCCAGCAGCCCGTTTCCGGGACAGGGTAATGAAAAACTGTTTTTT
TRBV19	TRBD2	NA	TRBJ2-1	CASCSGGDLSYNEQFF	TGTGCCAGTTGTAGCGGGGGCGATCTCTCCTACAATGAGCAGTTCTTC
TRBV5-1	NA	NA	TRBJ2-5	CASSPGHSSGETQYF	TGCGCCAGCAGCCCCGGGCACTCCTCGGGGGAGACCCAGTACTTC
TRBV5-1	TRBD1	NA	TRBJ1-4	CASSLEVFRGREKLFF	TGCGCCAGCAGCTTGGAGGTGTTCAGGGGGCGGGAAAAACTGTTTTTT
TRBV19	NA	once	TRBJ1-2	CASSGRAGDGYTF	TGTGCCAGTAGTGGGCGGGCCGGGGATGGCTACACCTTC
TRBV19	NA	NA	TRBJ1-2	CASSVGPNYGYTF	TGTGCCAGTAGTGTGGGGCCTAACTATGGCTACACCTTC
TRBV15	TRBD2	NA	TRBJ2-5	CATSRGLAGETQYF	TGTGCCACCAGCAGAGGACTAGCGGGAGAGACCCAGTACTTC
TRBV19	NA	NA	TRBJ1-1	CASNEDGRPTVNTEAFF	TGTGCCAGTAACGAAGACGGCCGGCCCACAGTAAACACTGAAGCTTTCTTT
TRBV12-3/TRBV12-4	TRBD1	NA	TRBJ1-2	CASSWTGHGYTF	TGTGCCAGCAGTTGGACAGGGCATGGCTACACCTTC
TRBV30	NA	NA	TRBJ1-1	CASTRDLNTEAFF	TGTGCCAGTACCCGGGACTTGAACACTGAAGCTTTCTTT
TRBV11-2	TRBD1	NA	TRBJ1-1	CASSLTGGRTEAFF	TGTGCCAGCAGCTTGACAGGGGGCCGCACTGAAGCTTTCTTT
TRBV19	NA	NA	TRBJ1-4	CASSIEGRWREGNATNEKLFF	TGTGCCAGTAGTATTGAGGGCCGCTGGCGAGAAGGCAACGCAACTAATGAAAAACTGTTTTTT
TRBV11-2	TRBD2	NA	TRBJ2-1	CASSFSWRGDNEQFF	TGTGCCAGCAGCTTTAGCTGGCGGGGGGACAATGAGCAGTTCTTC
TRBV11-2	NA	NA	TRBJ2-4	CASSSPWRREAKNIQYF	TGTGCCAGCAGCTCTCCTTGGAGGAGGGAAGCCAAAAACATTCAGTACTTC
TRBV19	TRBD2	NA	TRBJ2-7	CASSLGGGAYEQYF	TGTGCCAGTAGTTTGGGGGGGGGTGCCTACGAGCAGTACTTC
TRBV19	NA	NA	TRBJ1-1	CASSGRGRNTEAFF	TGTGCCAGTAGCGGCAGGGGCAGGAACACTGAAGCTTTCTTT
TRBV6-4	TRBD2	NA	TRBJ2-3	CASSGTSGTDTQYF	TGTGCCAGCAGTGGGACTAGCGGTACAGATACGCAGTATTTT
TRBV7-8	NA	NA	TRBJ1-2	CASSFAGYGYTF	TGTGCCAGCAGCTTCGCAGGCTATGGCTACACCTTC
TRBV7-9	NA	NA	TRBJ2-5	CASSSNRDQETQYF	TGTGCCAGCAGCTCCAACAGGGACCAAGAGACCCAGTACTTC
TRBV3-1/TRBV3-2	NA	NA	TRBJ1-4	CASSQVREKLFF	TGTGCCAGCAGCCAAGTTAGGGAGAAACTGTTTTTT
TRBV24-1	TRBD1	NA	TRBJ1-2	CATSDCGNLSDRGGSNYGYTF	TGTGCCACCAGTGATTGCGGAAACTTAAGTGACAGGGGTGGAAGTAACTATGGCTACACCTTC
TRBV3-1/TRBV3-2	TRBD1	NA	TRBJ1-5	CASSGGTGLPQHF	TGTGCCAGCAGTGGAGGGACAGGGTTGCCCCAGCATTTT
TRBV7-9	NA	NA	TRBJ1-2	CASSLLHRDSYGYTF	TGTGCCAGCAGCTTACTACACAGGGATTCCTATGGCTACACCTTC
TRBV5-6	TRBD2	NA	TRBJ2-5	CASSLPPSGGVRTQYF	TGTGCCAGCAGCTTACCTCCTAGCGGGGGAGTACGGACCCAGTACTTC
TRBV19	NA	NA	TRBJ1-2	CASSPGVNYGYTF	TGTGCCAGTTCCCCCGGGGTTAACTATGGCTACACCTTC
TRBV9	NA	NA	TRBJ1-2	CASSVDETANYGYTF	TGTGCCAGCAGCGTAGATGAGACAGCTAACTATGGCTACACCTTC
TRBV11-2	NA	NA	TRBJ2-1	CASSLGRASYNEQFF	TGTGCCAGCAGCTTAGGGCGGGCCTCCTACAATGAGCAGTTCTTC
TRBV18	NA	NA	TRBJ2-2	CASSPDSNTGELFF	TGTGCCAGCTCACCGGACTCTAACACCGGGGAGCTGTTTTTT
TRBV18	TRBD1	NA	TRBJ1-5	CASSLYGTGNQPQHF	TGTGCCAGCTCGCTTTACGGGACAGGAAATCAGCCCCAGCATTTT
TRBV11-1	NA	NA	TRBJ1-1	CASSLSRGGSGTEAFF	TGTGCCAGCAGCTTATCCCGGGGGGGTAGTGGCACTGAAGCTTTCTTT